The clone carrying this TCR beta chain was detected a few times. Its target is not known. This sample was taken from a study of T cell repertoires in cytomegalovirus infection. Findings of the study overall: Dominant in the ex vivo response were TCR beta clonotypes restricted by HLA-C and specific for CMV.

TCRdb reprocessed the reads with MiXCR, giving one entry per CDR3 protein. The profile shows roughly 230,000 distinct CDR3 sequences, about a sixth of them singletons. Germline V gene lookup returns CDR1 SQVTM and CDR2 ANQGSEA. Trimming removed 4 bases from V and 0 bases from J, with 30 bases in between. The CDR3 sequence is 20 residues long. The material sequenced was CD8+ T cells from PBMCs. The rearrangement joins TRBV29-1 to TRBJ2-5; D might be TRBD1 or TRBD2, each matching 5 bases. The clonotype was recovered from a human donor in good health (CMV status not recorded). Some clones in this sample may be carry-over from other donors' samples. In nucleotides, the CDR3 is TGCAGCGTTGCCCTCCGGGACCTGACGAATTACGATCCGTACCAAGAGACCCAGTACTTC. As protein: CSVALRDLTNYDPYQETQYF.